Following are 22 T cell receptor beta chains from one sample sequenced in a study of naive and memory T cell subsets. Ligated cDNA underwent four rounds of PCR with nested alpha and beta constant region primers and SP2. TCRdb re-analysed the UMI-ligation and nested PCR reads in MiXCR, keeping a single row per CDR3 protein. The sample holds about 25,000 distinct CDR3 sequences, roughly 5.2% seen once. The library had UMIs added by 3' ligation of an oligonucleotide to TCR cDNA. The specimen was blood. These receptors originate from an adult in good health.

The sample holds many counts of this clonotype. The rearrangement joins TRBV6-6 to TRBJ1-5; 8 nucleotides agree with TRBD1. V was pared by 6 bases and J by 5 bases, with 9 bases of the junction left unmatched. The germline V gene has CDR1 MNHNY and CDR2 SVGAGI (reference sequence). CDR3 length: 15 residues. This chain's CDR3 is CASSPGDRGYQPQHF. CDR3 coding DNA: TGTGCCAGCAGCCCCGGCGACAGGGGTTATCAGCCCCAGCATTTT.

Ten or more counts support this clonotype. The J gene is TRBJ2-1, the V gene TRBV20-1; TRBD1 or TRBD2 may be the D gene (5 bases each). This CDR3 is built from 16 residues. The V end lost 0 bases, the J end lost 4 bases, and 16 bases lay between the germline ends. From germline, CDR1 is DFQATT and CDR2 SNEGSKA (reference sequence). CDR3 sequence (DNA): TGCAGTGCTAGAGATGAGGCGGGCAGGGATTACAATGAGCAGTTCTTC. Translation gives CSARDEAGRDYNEQFF.

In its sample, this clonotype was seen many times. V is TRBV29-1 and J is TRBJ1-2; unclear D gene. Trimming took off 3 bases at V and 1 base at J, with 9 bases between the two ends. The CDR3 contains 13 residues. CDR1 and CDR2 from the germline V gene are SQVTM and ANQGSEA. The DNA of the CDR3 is TGCAGCGTTGATGGAGTCCGTAACTATGGCTACACCTTC. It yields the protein CSVDGVRNYGYTF.

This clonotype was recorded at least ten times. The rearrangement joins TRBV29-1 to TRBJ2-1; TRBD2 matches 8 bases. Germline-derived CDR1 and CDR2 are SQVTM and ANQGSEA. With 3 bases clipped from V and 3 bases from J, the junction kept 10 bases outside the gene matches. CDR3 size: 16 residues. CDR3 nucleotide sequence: TGCAGCGTTGAGCGGGAGGCCCCCCTGGACTACAATGAGCAGTTCTTC. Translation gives CSVEREAPLDYNEQFF.

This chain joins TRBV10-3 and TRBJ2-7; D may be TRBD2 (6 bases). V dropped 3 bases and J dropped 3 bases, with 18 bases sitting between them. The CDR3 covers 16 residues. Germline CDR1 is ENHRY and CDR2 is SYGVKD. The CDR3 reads CAISDPGGAGGYEQYF. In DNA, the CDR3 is TGTGCCATCAGTGACCCGGGCGGGGCGGGTGGCTACGAGCAGTACTTC.

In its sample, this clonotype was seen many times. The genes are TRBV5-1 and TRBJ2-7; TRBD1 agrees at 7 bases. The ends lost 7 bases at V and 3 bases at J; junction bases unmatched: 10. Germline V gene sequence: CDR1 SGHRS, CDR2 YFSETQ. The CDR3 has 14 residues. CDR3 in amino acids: CASSSTGINYEQYF. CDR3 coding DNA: TGCGCCAGCTCCTCGACAGGGATTAACTACGAGCAGTACTTC.

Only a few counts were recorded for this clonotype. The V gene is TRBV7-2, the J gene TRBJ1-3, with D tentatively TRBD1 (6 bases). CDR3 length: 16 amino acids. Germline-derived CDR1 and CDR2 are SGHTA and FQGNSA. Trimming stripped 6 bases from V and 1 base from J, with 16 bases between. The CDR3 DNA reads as TGTGCCAGCAGGCGGGGGGGGCTTGAGTCTGGAAACACCATATATTTT. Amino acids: CASRRGGLESGNTIYF. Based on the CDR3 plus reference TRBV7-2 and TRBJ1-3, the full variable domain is GAGVSQSPSNKVTEKGKDVELRCDPISGHTALYWYRQSLGQGLEFLIYFQGNSAPDKSGLPSDRFSAERTGGSVSTLTIQRTQQEDSAVYLCASRRGGLESGNTIYFGEGSWLTVV.

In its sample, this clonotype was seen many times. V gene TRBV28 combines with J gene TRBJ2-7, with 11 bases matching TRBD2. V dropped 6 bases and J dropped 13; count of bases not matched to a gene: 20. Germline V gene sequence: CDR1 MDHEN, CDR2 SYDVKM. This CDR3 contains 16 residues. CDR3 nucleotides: TGTGCCAGCAGGCGACCGCCGGGACTAGCGGCCCCAAACCCCTACTTC. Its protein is CASRRPPGLAAPNPYF.

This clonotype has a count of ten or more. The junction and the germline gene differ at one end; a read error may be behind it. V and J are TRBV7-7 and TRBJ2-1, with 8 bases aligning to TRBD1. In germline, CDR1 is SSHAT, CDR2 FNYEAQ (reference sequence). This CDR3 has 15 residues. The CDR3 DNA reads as TGTGCTAGCAGCTTAGGGACAGGTTCCTACAATGAGCAGTTCTTC. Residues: CASSLGTGSYNEQFF.

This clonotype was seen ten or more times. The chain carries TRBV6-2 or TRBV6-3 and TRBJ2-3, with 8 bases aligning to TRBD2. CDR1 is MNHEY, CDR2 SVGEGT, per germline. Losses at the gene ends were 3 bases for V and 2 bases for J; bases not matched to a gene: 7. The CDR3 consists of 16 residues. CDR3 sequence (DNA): TGTGCCAGCAGTTATGGTAGCGGGGCTACCACAGATACGCAGTATTTT. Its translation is CASSYGSGATTDTQYF.

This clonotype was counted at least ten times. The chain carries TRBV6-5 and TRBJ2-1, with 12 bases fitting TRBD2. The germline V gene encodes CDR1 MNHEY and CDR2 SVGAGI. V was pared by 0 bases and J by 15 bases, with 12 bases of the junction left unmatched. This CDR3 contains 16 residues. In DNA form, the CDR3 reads TGTGCCAGCAGTTACTCAGGACTAGCGGGGAGTCCCAGGTGGTTCTTC. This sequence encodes CASSYSGLAGSPRWFF.

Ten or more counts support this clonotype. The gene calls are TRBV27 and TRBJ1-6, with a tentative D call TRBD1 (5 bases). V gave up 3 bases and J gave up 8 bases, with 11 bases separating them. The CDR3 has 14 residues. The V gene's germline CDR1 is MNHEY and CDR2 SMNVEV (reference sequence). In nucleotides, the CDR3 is TGTGCCAGCAGTTTTGGGGGGGACGATTCACCCCTCCACTTT. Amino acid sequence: CASSFGGDDSPLHF.

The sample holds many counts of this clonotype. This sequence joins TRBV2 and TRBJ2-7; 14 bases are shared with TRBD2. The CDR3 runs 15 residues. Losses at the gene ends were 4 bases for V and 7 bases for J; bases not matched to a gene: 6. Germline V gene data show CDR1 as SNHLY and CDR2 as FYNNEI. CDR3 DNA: TGTGCCAGCAGTGCGGGACTAGCGGGAGTGGGGGAGCAGTACTTC. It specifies CASSAGLAGVGEQYF.

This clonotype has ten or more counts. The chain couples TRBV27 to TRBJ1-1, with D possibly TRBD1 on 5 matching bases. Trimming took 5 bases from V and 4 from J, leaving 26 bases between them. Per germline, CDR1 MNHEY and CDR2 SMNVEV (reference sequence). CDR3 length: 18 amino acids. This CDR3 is CASSPSFRDWAMGTEAFF. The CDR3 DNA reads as TGTGCCAGCAGTCCTTCTTTCCGGGACTGGGCTATGGGCACTGAAGCTTTCTTT.

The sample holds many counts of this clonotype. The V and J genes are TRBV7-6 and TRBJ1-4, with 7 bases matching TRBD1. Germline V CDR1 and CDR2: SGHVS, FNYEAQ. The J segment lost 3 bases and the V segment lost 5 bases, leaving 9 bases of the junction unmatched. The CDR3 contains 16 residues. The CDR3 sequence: CASSPSGTASNEKLFF. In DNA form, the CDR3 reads TGTGCCAGCAGCCCATCTGGGACAGCATCTAATGAAAAACTGTTTTTT. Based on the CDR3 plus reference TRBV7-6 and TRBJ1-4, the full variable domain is GAGVSQSPRYKVTKRGQDVALRCDPISGHVSLYWYRQALGQGPEFLTYFNYEAQQDKSGLPNDRFSAERPEGSISTLTIQRTEQRDSAMYRCASSPSGTASNEKLFFGSGTQLSVL.

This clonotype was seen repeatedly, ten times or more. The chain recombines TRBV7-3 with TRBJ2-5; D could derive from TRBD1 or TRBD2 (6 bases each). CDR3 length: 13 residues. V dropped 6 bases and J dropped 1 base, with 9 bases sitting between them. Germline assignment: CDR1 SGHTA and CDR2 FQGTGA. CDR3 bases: TGTGCCAGCAGAAGGGGGGCCCAAGAGACCCAGTACTTC. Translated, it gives CASRRGAQETQYF.

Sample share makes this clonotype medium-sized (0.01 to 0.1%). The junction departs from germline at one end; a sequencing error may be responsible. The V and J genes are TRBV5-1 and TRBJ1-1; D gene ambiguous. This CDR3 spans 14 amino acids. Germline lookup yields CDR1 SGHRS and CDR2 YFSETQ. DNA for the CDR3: TGCGCCAGCAACTTGGGGTCCCTGAACACTGAAGCTTTCTTT. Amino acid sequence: CASNLGSLNTEAFF.

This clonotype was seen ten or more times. The CDR3 nucleotides read TGTGCCAGCAGCTTAGGCGGGGCCTTTAGGGCGTTCTTC. Its translation: CASSLGGAFRAFF. The V and J genes are TRBV7-2 and TRBJ2-1; tentative D call: TRBD2 (6 bases). Trimming took off 1 base at V and 15 bases at J, with 16 bases between the two ends. Germline V gene lookup returns CDR1 SGHTA and CDR2 FQGNSA. The CDR3 has 13 residues.

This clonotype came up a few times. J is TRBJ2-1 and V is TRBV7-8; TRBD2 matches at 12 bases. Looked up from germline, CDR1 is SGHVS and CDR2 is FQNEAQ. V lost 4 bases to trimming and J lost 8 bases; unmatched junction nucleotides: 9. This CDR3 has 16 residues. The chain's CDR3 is CASSYLTSGSPDEQFF. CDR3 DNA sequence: TGTGCCAGCAGCTACCTGACTAGCGGGAGTCCCGATGAGCAGTTCTTC.

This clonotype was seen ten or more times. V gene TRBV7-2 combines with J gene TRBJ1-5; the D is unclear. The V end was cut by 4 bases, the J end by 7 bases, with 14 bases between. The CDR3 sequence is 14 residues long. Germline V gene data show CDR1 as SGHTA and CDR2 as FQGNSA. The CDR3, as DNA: TGTGCCAGCAGCTCCCGGGCCGGCCAGCAGCCCCAGCATTTT. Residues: CASSSRAGQQPQHF. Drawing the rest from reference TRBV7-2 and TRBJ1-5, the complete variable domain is GAGVSQSPSNKVTEKGKDVELRCDPISGHTALYWYRQSLGQGLEFLIYFQGNSAPDKSGLPSDRFSAERTGGSVSTLTIQRTQQEDSAVYLCASSSRAGQQPQHFGDGTRLSIL.

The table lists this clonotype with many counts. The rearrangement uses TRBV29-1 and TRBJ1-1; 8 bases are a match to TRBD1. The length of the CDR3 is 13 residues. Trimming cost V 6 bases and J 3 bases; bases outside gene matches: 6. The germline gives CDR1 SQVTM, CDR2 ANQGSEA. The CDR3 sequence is CSVATGVYTEAFF. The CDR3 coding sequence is TGCAGCGTAGCGACAGGGGTTTACACTGAAGCTTTCTTT. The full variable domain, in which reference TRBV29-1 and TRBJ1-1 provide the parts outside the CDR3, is SAVISQKPSRDICQRGTSLTIQCQVDSQVTMMFWYRQQPGQSLTLIATANQGSEATYESGFVIDKFPISRPNLTFSTLTVSNMSPEDSSIYLCSVATGVYTEAFFGQGTRLTVV.

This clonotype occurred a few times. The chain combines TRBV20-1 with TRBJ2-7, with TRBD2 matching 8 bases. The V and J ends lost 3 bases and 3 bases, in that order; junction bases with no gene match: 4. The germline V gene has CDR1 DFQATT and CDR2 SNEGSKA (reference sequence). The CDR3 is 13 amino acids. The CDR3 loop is CSASPGLVYEQYF. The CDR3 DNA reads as TGCAGTGCTAGCCCGGGACTAGTCTACGAGCAGTACTTC.